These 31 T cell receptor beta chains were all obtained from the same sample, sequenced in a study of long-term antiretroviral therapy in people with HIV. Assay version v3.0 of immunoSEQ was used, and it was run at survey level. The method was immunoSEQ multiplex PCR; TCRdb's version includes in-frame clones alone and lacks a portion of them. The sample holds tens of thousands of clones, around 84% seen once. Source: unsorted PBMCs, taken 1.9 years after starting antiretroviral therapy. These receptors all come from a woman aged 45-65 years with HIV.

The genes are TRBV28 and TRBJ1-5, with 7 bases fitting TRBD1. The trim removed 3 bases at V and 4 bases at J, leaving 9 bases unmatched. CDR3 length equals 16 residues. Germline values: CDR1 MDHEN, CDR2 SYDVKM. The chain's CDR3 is CASSFQTGIKNQPQHF. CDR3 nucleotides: TGTGCCAGCAGTTTCCAGACAGGGATTAAAAATCAGCCCCAGCATTTT.

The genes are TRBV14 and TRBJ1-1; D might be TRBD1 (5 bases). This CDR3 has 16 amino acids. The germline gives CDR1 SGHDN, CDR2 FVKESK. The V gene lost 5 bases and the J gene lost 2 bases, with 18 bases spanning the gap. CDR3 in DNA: TGTGCCAGCAGCAAAGGACGGGGGGGTTTAAACACTGAAGCTTTCTTT. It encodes CASSKGRGGLNTEAFF.

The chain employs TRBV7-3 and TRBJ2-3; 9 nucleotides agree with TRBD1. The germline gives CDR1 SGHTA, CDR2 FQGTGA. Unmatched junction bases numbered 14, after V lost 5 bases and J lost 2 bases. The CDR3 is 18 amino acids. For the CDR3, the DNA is TGTGCCAGCAGCGACCAGTCCGGGACAGGGTCAGCCACAGATACGCAGTATTTT. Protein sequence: CASSDQSGTGSATDTQYF.

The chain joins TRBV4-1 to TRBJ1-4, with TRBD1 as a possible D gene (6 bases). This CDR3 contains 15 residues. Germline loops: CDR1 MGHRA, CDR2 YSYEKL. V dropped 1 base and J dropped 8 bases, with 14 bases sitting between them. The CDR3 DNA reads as TGCGCCAGCAGCCAAGTCGGCAGGGGAGACGAAAAACTGTTTTTT. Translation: CASSQVGRGDEKLFF.

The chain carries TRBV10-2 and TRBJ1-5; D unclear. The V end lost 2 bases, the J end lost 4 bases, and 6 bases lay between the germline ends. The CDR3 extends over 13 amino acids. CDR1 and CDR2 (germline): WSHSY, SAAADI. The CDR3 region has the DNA TGCGCCAGCAGTGAGCAAGGGAATCAGCCCCAGCATTTT. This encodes CASSEQGNQPQHF.

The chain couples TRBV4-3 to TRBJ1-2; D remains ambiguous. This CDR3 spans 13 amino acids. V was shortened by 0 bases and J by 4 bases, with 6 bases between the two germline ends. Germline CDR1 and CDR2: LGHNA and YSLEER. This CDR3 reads CASSQESFYGYTF. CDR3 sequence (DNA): TGCGCCAGCAGCCAAGAGAGTTTCTATGGCTACACCTTC.

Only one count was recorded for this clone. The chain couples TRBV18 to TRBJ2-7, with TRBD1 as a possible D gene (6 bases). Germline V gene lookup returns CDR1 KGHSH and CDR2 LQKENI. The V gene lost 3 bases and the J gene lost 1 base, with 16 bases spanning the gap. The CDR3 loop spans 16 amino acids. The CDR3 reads CASSPYTGSGSYEQYF. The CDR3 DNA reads TGTGCCAGCTCACCGTACACAGGGTCGGGATCCTACGAGCAGTACTTC. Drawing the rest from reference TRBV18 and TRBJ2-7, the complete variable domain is NAGVMQNPRHLVRRRGQEARLRCSPMKGHSHVYWYRQLPEEGLKFMVYLQKENIIDESGMPKERFSAEFPKEGPSILRIQQVVRGDSAAYFCASSPYTGSGSYEQYFGPGTRLTVT.

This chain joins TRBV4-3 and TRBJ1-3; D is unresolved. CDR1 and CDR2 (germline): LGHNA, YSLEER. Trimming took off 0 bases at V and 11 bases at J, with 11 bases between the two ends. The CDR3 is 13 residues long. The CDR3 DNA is TGCGCCAGCAGCCAAGATAAGAGTCGCGCCATATATTTT. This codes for CASSQDKSRAIYF.

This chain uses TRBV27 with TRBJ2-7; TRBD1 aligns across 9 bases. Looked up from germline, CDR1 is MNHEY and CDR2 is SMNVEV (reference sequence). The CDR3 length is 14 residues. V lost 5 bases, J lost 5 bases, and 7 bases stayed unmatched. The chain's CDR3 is CASSEQGAVDEQYF. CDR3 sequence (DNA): TGTGCCAGCAGTGAACAGGGGGCGGTGGACGAGCAGTACTTC.

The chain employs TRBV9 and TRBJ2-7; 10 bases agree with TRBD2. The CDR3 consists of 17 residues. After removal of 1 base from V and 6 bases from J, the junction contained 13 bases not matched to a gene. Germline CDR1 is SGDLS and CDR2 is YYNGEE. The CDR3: CASSVRSGGAGSGEQYF. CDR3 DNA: TGTGCCAGCAGCGTACGAAGCGGGGGGGCCGGGTCAGGCGAGCAGTACTTC.

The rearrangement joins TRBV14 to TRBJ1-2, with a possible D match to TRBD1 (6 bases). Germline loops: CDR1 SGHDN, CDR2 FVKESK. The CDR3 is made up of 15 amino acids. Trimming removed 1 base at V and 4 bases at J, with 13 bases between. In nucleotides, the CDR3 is TGTGCCAGCAGCCAAGGGGGGCAGCTACCCTATGGCTACACCTTC. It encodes CASSQGGQLPYGYTF.

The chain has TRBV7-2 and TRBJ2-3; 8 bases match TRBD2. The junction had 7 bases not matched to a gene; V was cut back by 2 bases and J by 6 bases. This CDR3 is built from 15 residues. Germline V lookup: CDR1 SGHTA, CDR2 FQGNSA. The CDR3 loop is CASSLNGGGTDTQYF. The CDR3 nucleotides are TGTGCCAGCAGCTTAAATGGCGGGGGGACTGATACGCAGTATTTT.

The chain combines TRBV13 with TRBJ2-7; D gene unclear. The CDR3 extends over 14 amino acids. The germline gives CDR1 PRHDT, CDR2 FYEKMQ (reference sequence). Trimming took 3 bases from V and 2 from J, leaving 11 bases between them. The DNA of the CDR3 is TGTGCCAGCAGCTTCGGAGAGTACACCTACGAGCAGTACTTC. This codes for CASSFGEYTYEQYF.

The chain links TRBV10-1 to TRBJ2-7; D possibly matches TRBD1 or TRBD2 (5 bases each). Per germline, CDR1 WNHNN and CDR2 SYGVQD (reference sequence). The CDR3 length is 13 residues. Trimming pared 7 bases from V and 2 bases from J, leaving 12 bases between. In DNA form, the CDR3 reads TGCGCCAGCACCCGGGACCGCACCTACGAGCAGTACTTC. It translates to CASTRDRTYEQYF.

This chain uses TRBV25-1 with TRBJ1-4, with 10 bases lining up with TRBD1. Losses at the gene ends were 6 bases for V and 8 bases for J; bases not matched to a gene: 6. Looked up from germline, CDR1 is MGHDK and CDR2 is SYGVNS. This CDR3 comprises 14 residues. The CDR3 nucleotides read TGTGCCAGCAGCCGGGACAGGGGAGACGAAAAACTGTTTTTT. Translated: CASSRDRGDEKLFF.

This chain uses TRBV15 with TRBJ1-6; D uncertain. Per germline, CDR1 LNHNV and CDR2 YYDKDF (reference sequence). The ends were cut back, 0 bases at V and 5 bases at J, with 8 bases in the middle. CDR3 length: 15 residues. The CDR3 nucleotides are TGTGCCACCAGCAGAGAACAGATTCATAATTCACCCCTCCACTTT. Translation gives CATSREQIHNSPLHF.

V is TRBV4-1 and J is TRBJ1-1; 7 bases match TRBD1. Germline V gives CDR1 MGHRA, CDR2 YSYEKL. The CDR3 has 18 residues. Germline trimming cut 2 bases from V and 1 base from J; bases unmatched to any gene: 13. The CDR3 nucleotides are TGCGCCAGCAGCCAAACGGGTTACAGGGGAAGGGGGAACACTGAAGCTTTCTTT. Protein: CASSQTGYRGRGNTEAFF.

The CDR3, as DNA: TGTGCCAGCAGAGAGCCAGGGAACACTGAAGCTTTCTTT. Protein sequence: CASREPGNTEAFF. The chain combines TRBV6-1 with TRBJ1-1; no definite D call. Germline values: CDR1 MNHNS, CDR2 SASEGT. V lost 6 bases and J lost 1, with 9 bases in between. This CDR3 spans 13 amino acids.

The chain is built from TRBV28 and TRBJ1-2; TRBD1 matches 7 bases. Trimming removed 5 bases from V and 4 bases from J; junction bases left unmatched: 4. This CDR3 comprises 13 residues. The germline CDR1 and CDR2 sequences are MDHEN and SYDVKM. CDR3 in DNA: TGTGCCAGCAGTACAACAGGGGTCTATGGCTACACCTTC. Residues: CASSTTGVYGYTF.

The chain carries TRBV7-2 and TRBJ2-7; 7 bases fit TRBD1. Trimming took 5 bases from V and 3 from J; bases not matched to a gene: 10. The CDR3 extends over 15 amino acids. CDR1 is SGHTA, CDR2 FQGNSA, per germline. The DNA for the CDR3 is TGTGCCAGCAGCCCGAACAAGGGGGCGCTCTACGAGCAGTACTTC. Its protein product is CASSPNKGALYEQYF.

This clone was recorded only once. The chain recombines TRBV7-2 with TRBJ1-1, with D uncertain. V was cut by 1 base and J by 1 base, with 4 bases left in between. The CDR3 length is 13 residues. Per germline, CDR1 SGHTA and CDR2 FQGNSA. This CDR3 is CASSLVENTEAFF. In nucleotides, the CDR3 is TGTGCCAGCAGCTTAGTCGAGAACACTGAAGCTTTCTTT.

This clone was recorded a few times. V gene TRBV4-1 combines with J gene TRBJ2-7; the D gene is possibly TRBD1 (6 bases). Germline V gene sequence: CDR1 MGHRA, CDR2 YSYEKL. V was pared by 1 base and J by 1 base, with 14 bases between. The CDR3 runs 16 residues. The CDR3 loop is CASSQGAGVQSYEQYF. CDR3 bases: TGCGCCAGCAGCCAAGGGGCAGGGGTCCAATCCTACGAGCAGTACTTC.

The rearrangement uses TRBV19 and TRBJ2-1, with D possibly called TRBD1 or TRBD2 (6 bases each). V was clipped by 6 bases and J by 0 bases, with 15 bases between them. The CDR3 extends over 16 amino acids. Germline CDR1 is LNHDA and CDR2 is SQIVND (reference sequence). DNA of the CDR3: TGTGCCAGTAGGGGGGGCCACCTGAGCTCCTACAATGAGCAGTTCTTC. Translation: CASRGGHLSSYNEQFF.

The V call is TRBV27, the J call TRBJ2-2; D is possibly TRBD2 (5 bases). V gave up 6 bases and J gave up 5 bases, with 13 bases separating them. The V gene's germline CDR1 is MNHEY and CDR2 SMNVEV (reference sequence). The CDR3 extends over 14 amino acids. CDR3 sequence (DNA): TGTGCCAGCAGGCGAGGTTGGGAGACCGGGGAGCTGTTTTTT. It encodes CASRRGWETGELFF.

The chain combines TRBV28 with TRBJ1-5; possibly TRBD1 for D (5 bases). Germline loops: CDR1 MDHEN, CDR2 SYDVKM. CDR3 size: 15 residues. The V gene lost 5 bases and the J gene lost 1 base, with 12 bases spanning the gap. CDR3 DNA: TGTGCCAGCAGTCCTCAGGGTCGGAGCAATCAGCCCCAGCATTTT. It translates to CASSPQGRSNQPQHF.

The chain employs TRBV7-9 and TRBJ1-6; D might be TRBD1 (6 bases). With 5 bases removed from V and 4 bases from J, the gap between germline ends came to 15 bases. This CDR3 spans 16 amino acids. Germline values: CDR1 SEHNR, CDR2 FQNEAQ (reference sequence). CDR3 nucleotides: TGTGCCAGCAGCGACGAACCGGGACAATATAATTCACCCCTCCACTTT. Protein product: CASSDEPGQYNSPLHF.

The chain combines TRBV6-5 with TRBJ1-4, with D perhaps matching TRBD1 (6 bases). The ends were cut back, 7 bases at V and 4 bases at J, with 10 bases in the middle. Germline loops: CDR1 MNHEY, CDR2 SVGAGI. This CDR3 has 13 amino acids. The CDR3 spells CASKGQINEKLFF. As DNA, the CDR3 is TGTGCCAGCAAAGGACAGATTAATGAAAAACTGTTTTTT.

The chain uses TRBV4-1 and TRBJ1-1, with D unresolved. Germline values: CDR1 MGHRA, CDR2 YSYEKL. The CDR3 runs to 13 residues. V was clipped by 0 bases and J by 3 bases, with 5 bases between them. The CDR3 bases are TGCGCCAGCAGCCAAGATAGGGACACTGAAGCTTTCTTT. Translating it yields CASSQDRDTEAFF.

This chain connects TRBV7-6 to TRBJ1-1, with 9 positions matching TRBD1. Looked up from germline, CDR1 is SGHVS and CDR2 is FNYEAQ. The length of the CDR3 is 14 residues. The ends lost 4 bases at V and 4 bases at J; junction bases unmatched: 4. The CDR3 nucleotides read TGTGCCAGCAGCTCCTTGACAGGGGGCACTGAAGCTTTCTTT. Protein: CASSSLTGGTEAFF.

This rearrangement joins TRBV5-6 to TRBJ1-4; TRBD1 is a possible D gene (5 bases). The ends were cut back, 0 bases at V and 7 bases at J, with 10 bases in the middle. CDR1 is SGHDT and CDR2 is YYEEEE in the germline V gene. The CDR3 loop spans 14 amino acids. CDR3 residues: CASSLAGGGEKLFF. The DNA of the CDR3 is TGTGCCAGCAGCTTGGCCGGCGGGGGTGAAAAACTGTTTTTT.

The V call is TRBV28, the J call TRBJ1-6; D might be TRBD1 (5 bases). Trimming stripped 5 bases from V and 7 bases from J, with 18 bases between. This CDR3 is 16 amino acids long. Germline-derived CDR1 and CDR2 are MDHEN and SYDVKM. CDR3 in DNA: TGTGCCAGCAGTCCCTCCCTGGGGGGGAGGAATTCACCCCTCCACTTT. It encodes CASSPSLGGRNSPLHF.